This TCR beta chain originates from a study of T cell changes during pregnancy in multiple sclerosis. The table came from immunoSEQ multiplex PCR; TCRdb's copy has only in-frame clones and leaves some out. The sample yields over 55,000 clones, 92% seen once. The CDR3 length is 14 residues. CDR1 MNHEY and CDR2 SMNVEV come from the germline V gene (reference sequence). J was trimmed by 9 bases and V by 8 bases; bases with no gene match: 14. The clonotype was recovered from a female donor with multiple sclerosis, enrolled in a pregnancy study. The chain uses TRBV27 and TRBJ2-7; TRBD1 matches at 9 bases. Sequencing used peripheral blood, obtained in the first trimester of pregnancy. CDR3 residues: CASRPSASGQGQYF. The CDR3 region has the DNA TGTGCCAGCCGGCCCTCTGCGTCGGGACAGGGGCAGTACTTC.